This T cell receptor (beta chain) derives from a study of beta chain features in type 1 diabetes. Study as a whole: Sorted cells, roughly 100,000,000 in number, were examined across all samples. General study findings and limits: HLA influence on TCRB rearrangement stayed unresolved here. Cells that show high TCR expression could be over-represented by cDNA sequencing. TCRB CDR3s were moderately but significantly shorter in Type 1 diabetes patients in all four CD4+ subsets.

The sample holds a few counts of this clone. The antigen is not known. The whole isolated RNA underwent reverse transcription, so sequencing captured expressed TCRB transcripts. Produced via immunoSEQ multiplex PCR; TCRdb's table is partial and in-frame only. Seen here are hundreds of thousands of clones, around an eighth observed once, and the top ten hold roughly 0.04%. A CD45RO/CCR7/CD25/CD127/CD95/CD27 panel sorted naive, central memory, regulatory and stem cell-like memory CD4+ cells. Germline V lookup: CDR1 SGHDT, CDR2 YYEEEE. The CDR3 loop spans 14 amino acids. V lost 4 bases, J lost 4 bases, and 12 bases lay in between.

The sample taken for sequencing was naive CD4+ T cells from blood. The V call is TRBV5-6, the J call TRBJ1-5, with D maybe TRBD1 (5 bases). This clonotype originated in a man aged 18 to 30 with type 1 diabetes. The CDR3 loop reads CASSSARANQPQHF. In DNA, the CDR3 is TGTGCCAGCAGCAGCGCCAGGGCTAATCAGCCCCAGCATTTT.